Reported below is one TCR beta chain. Antigen: not known. This sample is drawn from a study of identical twins. Whole-study findings and limits: Cross-sectional statistical analysis was relied on for the conclusions, without the same donors being followed.

Unique molecular identifiers were present on cDNA, and template switching added a universal primer site. Each CDR3 protein is one row after TCRdb ran MiXCR on the 5' RACE reads. The sample has 500,000 to 550,000 distinct CDR3 sequences, approximately 22% seen once. The germline V gene has CDR1 SGHAT and CDR2 FQNNGV. The V and J ends lost 5 bases and 7 bases, in that order; junction bases with no gene match: 6. There are 14 residues in the CDR3. These records were also assigned to another study, of T cells expressing NK-cell markers. This second report adds: Among eight sequenced donors, seven carried HCMV seropositivity while one was seronegative. Evidence did not settle whether expanded NKG2C+ T cell clones targeted HCMV.

Specimen: CD4+ T cells sorted from blood. This clonotype was obtained from a woman aged 18 to 35 in good health. This chain joins TRBV11-2 and TRBJ2-1, with TRBD2 matching 9 bases. The CDR3, as DNA: TGTGCCAGCAGCGCTAGCGGGACTCGGAATGAGCAGTTCTTC. It encodes CASSASGTRNEQFF.